This T cell receptor (beta chain) was sequenced during a study of control samples from healthy donors and cancer patients (TCRdb year 2020). Libraries came from the immunoSEQ multiplex PCR assay. TCRdb re-hosts the immuneACCESS table, in-frame sequences only. Its copies lack some clones; in the studies checked, an unresolved V gene accounts for under half of them, and the cause for the rest is not known. The sample table shows 140,000 to 150,000 clones, and 80% to 95% are seen once. Almost 6% of the sample goes to the ten largest clones. CDR1 and CDR2, looked up from the germline V gene, are SQVTM and ANQGSEA. Measured from the cysteine to the phenylalanine, the CDR3 is 16 residues long. Just CDR3 DNA is preserved here, 48 bases in frame from base 1. Compared with germline, V lacks 7 bases and J lacks 3 bases; bases without a gene match: 15. Of note for this clone: The clone's antigen remains unknown. Within one base of it there is no much larger clone, and no base qualities were kept.

What was sequenced was blood. This receptor was identified in a man between 18 and 29 years old in good health. The chain joins TRBV29-1 to TRBJ2-7; the junction holds 10 bases that match TRBD2. The CDR3 is CSARLQRERGGYEQYF. The base sequence is TGCAGCGCGAGACTGCAGCGGGAGCGGGGGGGCTACGAGCAGTACTTC.